Presented here are 25 T cell receptor beta chains from one specimen sequenced in a study of cytomegalovirus exposure and HLA in healthy donors. Vbeta (60) and Jbeta (13) primers were used in the PCR. The method was immunoSEQ multiplex PCR; TCRdb's version includes in-frame clones alone and lacks a portion of them. This table holds 80,000 to 95,000 clones, just under 70% found once. Sequenced material: PBMCs. The receptors were sampled from a woman aged 50 to 65 in good health and CMV-seropositive.

The chain couples TRBV21-1 to TRBJ2-2; the D segment call TRBD2 is taken from the table without a DNA check. TRBV21-1 is a pseudogene locus. This CDR3 is built from 16 residues. The CDR3 loop reads CASSGGNGPNTGELFF. The DNA for the CDR3 is TGTGCCAGCAGCGGAGGTAATGGTCCGAACACCGGGGAGCTGTTTTTT.

This clone appeared a few times. An end of the junction differs from the germline gene, which may be a read error. In DNA, the CDR3 is TGTTCCAGCAGCTTAGAGAGGGCAGGGGGCTACAATGAGCAGTTCTTC. Translated, it gives CSSSLERAGGYNEQFF. This rearrangement joins TRBV7-9 to TRBJ2-1; 7 bases are shared with TRBD1. The CDR3 loop spans 16 amino acids. Germline loops: CDR1 SEHNR, CDR2 FQNEAQ (reference sequence).

This chain uses TRBV15 with TRBJ2-7; D is ambiguous. The CDR3 runs to 13 residues. The germline V and J ends were trimmed by 0 bases and 7 bases, with 10 bases remaining between them. Germline lookup yields CDR1 LNHNV and CDR2 YYDKDF (reference sequence). The DNA for the CDR3 is TGTGCCACCAGCAGAGAACCATCCGAGGAGCAGTACTTC. It specifies CATSREPSEEQYF. The complete variable domain, with remaining parts taken from reference TRBV15 and TRBJ2-7, reads DAMVIQNPRYQVTQFGKPVTLSCSQTLNHNVMYWYQQKSSQAPKLLFHYYDKDFNNEADTPDNFQSRRPNTSFCFLDIRSPGLGDTAMYLCATSREPSEEQYFGPGTRLTVT.

The chain is built from TRBV7-9 and TRBJ2-2; the D is unclear. CDR1 is SEHNR and CDR2 is FQNEAQ in the germline V gene (reference sequence). CDR3 length: 10 amino acids. The V end lost 10 bases, the J end lost 5 bases, and 5 bases lay between the germline ends. Here the CDR3 DNA reads TGTGCCACCACAACCGGGGAGCTGTTTTTT. It codes for CATTTGELFF.

V is TRBV9 and J is TRBJ2-6; D unresolved. CDR1 SGDLS and CDR2 YYNGEE come from the germline V gene. This CDR3 contains 13 residues. V dropped 3 bases and J dropped 2 bases, with 3 bases sitting between them. The CDR3 reads CASSAAGANVLTF. The CDR3, as DNA: TGTGCCAGCAGCGCCGCTGGGGCCAACGTCCTGACTTTC.

The rearrangement joins TRBV11-2 to TRBJ2-3, with a possible D match to TRBD2 (7 bases). V was pared by 5 bases and J by 4 bases, with 19 bases between. The length of the CDR3 is 16 residues. Germline V gene lookup returns CDR1 SGHAT and CDR2 FQNNGV. The CDR3 here is CASSPAGALSADTQYF. The CDR3 region has the DNA TGTGCCAGCAGCCCTGCGGGGGCGTTGTCGGCAGATACGCAGTATTTT. The variable domain in full, with the rest retrieved from reference TRBV11-2 and TRBJ2-3, is EAGVAQSPRYKIIEKRQSVAFWCNPISGHATLYWYQQILGQGPKLLIQFQNNGVVDDSQLPKDRFSAERLKGVDSTLKIQPAKLEDSAVYLCASSPAGALSADTQYFGPGTRLTVL.

This rearrangement joins TRBV19 to TRBJ1-5; D is ambiguous. Germline CDR1 reads LNHDA; CDR2 reads SQIVND (reference sequence). With 6 bases removed from V and 3 bases from J, the gap between germline ends came to 21 bases. The CDR3 is 17 amino acids. CDR3 residues: CASRDQIGLLANQPQHF. The CDR3 nucleotides read TGTGCCAGTAGGGACCAGATAGGACTACTCGCCAATCAGCCCCAGCATTTT.

This rearrangement joins TRBV9 to TRBJ2-1, with TRBD2 identical over 10 bases. The CDR3 is made up of 17 amino acids. Germline CDR1 and CDR2: SGDLS and YYNGEE. Trimming at V came to 0 bases and at J to 1 base, leaving 4 bases not matched to a gene. CDR3 sequence (DNA): TGTGCCAGCAGCGTAGGAGGTAGCGGGGGGTCCTACAATGAGCAGTTCTTC. Translating gives CASSVGGSGGSYNEQFF.

This clone has just a few counts. The chain carries TRBV19 and TRBJ1-1, with 9 positions matching TRBD1. After removal of 5 bases from V and 0 bases from J, the junction contained 7 bases not matched to a gene. CDR3 length: 16 residues. Germline V CDR1 and CDR2: LNHDA, SQIVND (reference sequence). The CDR3 reads CASSYLTGGMNTEAFF. The CDR3 DNA reads TGTGCCAGTAGTTATTTGACAGGGGGGATGAACACTGAAGCTTTCTTT.

The chain is built from TRBV6-9 and TRBJ2-3, with 8 bases matching TRBD2. Trimming cost V 6 bases and J 4 bases; bases outside gene matches: 6. The CDR3 consists of 14 residues. Germline V gene data show CDR1 as MNHGY and CDR2 as SVAAGI. The CDR3: CASSTGGDADTQYF. The DNA of the CDR3 is TGTGCCAGCAGCACCGGGGGGGACGCAGATACGCAGTATTTT.

The chain uses TRBV6-6 and TRBJ2-7, with D possibly being TRBD1 (6 bases). The germline V gene has CDR1 MNHNY and CDR2 SVGAGI (reference sequence). The CDR3 consists of 12 residues. Trimming removed 6 bases from V and 6 bases from J, with 12 bases in between. The CDR3 spells CASRLDRSEQYF. CDR3 nucleotide sequence: TGTGCCAGCAGGCTCGACAGGAGCGAGCAGTACTTC.

In DNA form, the CDR3 reads TGTGCCAGCAGCTCCGCCCGGGGGGGGGAGCAGTACTTC. It translates to CASSSARGGEQYF. This sequence joins TRBV7-7 and TRBJ2-7, with 8 bases fitting TRBD2. Germline V gene data show CDR1 as SSHAT and CDR2 as FNYEAQ (reference sequence). The CDR3 consists of 13 residues. V lost 4 bases to trimming and J lost 7 bases; unmatched junction nucleotides: 6.

Worth noting for this clone: The junction departs from germline at one end; a sequencing error may be responsible. The chain couples TRBV7-9 to TRBJ2-7; 10 bases line up with TRBD1. The CDR3 length is 16 residues. Germline V gives CDR1 SEHNR, CDR2 FQNEAQ (reference sequence). In nucleotides, the CDR3 is TGTTCCAGCAGCTGGGACAGGGGAGGAAACATGGACGAGCAGTACTTC. As protein: CSSSWDRGGNMDEQYF.

The chain employs TRBV28 and TRBJ1-2, with TRBD1 matching over 7 bases. This CDR3 is built from 14 residues. Germline-derived CDR1 and CDR2 are MDHEN and SYDVKM. J was trimmed by 5 bases and V by 5 bases; bases with no gene match: 8. This CDR3 reads CASSLPGQRYGYTF. CDR3 DNA sequence: TGTGCCAGCAGTCTCCCGGGACAGCGATATGGCTACACCTTC.

This clone was recorded at least ten times. This sequence joins TRBV6-5 and TRBJ2-7; 7 positions match TRBD2. The germline V gene has CDR1 MNHEY and CDR2 SVGAGI. The junction had 6 bases not matched to a gene; V was cut back by 5 bases and J by 2 bases. CDR3 size: 14 residues. The CDR3, as DNA: TGTGCCAGCAGTGATGGAGCGGGGCCCTACGAGCAGTACTTC. Residues: CASSDGAGPYEQYF.

The rearrangement uses TRBV30 and TRBJ1-1; TRBD1 aligns across 7 bases. This CDR3 contains 12 residues. CDR1 and CDR2 from the germline V gene are GTSNPN and SVGIG (reference sequence). V shed 2 bases and J 5 bases; nucleotides not matched to a gene: 2. CDR3 in amino acids: CAWSPGGTEAFF. The CDR3 nucleotides are TGTGCCTGGAGTCCAGGGGGGACTGAAGCTTTCTTT.

In DNA, the CDR3 is TGTGCCAGCAGCCCGGGTGCAACTAATGAAAAACTGTTTTTT. Its translation is CASSPGATNEKLFF. The rearrangement uses TRBV5-6 and TRBJ1-4; D gene ambiguous. Germline lookup yields CDR1 SGHDT and CDR2 YYEEEE. The V and J ends lost 4 bases and 0 bases respectively, with 7 bases between them. This CDR3 is 14 amino acids long.

V usage is TRBV28 and J usage is TRBJ2-7, with D possibly being TRBD1 (5 bases). CDR1 MDHEN and CDR2 SYDVKM come from the germline V gene. This CDR3 has 13 residues. Deletions cut 6 bases from V and 2 bases from J, with 11 bases between. The CDR3: CASRDQGPYEQYF. The DNA of the CDR3 is TGTGCCAGCAGGGATCAGGGTCCCTACGAGCAGTACTTC.

The rearrangement uses TRBV10-3 and TRBJ2-1; maybe TRBD2 (6 bases). Germline CDR1 reads ENHRY; CDR2 reads SYGVKD. This CDR3 region has 14 residues. V gave up 2 bases and J gave up 2 bases, with 7 bases separating them. The DNA of the CDR3 is TGTGCCATCAGTGAGGCGGGAACCTACAATGAGCAGTTCTTC. The encoded protein is CAISEAGTYNEQFF.

The chain joins TRBV19 to TRBJ2-4; 12 nucleotides align to TRBD1. V trimming: 3 bases; J trimming: 5 bases; junction bases outside the gene matches: 29. Germline loops: CDR1 LNHDA, CDR2 SQIVND (reference sequence). The CDR3 is 24 amino acids. CDR3 coding DNA: TGTGCCAGTAGTATCAATCGGGACAGGGGGCGTCTAAGGACTAGCCACGCAGGGGAAAACATTCAGTACTTC. This encodes CASSINRDRGRLRTSHAGENIQYF.

The genes are TRBV5-6 and TRBJ1-1; possibly TRBD1 for D (6 bases). The CDR3 totals 17 residues. The V gene's germline CDR1 is SGHDT and CDR2 YYEEEE. Trimming removed 6 bases from V and 5 bases from J, with 26 bases in between. In nucleotides, the CDR3 is TGTGCCAGCACCGTACCCAGTTCGGCTCGGGGGGCGACTGAAGCTTTCTTT. Residues: CASTVPSSARGATEAFF.

V usage is TRBV9 and J usage is TRBJ2-3, with D possibly being TRBD2 (6 bases). Germline V gives CDR1 SGDLS, CDR2 YYNGEE. The CDR3 has 15 amino acids. The V and J ends lost 5 bases and 2 bases respectively, with 15 bases between them. The CDR3 spells CASSPPGGATDTQYF. The CDR3 nucleotides read TGTGCCAGCAGTCCACCGGGCGGGGCCACAGATACGCAGTATTTT.

J is TRBJ1-4 and V is TRBV6-1, with 9 bases aligning to TRBD1. Germline V CDR1 and CDR2: MNHNS, SASEGT. The CDR3 length is 16 residues. Germline trimming cut 1 base from V and 7 bases from J; bases unmatched to any gene: 7. CDR3 in amino acids: CASSEVRTGVREKLFF. The CDR3 nucleotides are TGTGCCAGCAGTGAAGTAAGGACAGGGGTACGTGAAAAACTGTTTTTT.

This clone has just a few counts. The chain has TRBV30 and TRBJ1-5; 8 nucleotides line up with TRBD1. Germline V gene sequence: CDR1 GTSNPN, CDR2 SVGIG (reference sequence). This CDR3 has 15 amino acids. V lost 1 base and J lost 0; bases outside the gene matches: 2. The CDR3: CAWSDRGYSNQPQHF. The CDR3 region has the DNA TGTGCCTGGAGTGACAGGGGGTATAGCAATCAGCCCCAGCATTTT.

The chain has TRBV5-6 and TRBJ1-1; D perhaps matches TRBD1 (6 bases). CDR3 length: 14 amino acids. Looked up from germline, CDR1 is SGHDT and CDR2 is YYEEEE. V shed 4 bases and J shed 4 bases, with 14 bases lying between them. The CDR3 coding sequence is TGTGCCAGCAGCCGACAGGTTGGCGGCACTGAAGCTTTCTTT. This sequence encodes CASSRQVGGTEAFF.